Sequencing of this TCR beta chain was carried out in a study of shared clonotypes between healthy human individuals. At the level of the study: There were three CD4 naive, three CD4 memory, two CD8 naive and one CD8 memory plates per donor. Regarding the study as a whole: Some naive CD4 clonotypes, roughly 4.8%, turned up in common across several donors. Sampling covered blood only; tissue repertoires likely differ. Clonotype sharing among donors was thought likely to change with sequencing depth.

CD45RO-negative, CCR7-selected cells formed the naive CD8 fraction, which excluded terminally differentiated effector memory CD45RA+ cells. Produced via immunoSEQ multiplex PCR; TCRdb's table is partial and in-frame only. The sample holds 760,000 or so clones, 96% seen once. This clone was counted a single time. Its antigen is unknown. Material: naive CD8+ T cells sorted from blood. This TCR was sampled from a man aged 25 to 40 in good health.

Here the CDR3 DNA reads TGTGCCAGCAGTCCCCCTTGGAATGAAAAACTGTTTTTT. Its translation is CASSPPWNEKLFF. The rearrangement links TRBV28 to TRBJ1-4, with no clear D. The CDR3 totals 13 residues. CDR1 is MDHEN and CDR2 is SYDVKM in the germline V gene. V was shortened by 5 bases and J by 5 bases, with 9 bases between the two germline ends.